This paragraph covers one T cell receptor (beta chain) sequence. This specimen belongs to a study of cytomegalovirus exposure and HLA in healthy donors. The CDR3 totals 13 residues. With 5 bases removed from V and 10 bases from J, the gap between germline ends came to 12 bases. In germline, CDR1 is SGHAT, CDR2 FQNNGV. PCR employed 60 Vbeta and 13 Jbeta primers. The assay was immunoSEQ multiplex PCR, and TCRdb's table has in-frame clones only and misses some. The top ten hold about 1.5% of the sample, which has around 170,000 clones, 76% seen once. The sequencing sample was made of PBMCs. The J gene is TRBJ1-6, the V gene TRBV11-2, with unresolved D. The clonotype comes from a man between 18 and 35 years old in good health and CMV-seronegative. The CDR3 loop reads CASSLPPPSPLHF. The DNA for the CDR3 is TGTGCCAGCAGCCTACCCCCCCCCTCACCCCTCCACTTT.